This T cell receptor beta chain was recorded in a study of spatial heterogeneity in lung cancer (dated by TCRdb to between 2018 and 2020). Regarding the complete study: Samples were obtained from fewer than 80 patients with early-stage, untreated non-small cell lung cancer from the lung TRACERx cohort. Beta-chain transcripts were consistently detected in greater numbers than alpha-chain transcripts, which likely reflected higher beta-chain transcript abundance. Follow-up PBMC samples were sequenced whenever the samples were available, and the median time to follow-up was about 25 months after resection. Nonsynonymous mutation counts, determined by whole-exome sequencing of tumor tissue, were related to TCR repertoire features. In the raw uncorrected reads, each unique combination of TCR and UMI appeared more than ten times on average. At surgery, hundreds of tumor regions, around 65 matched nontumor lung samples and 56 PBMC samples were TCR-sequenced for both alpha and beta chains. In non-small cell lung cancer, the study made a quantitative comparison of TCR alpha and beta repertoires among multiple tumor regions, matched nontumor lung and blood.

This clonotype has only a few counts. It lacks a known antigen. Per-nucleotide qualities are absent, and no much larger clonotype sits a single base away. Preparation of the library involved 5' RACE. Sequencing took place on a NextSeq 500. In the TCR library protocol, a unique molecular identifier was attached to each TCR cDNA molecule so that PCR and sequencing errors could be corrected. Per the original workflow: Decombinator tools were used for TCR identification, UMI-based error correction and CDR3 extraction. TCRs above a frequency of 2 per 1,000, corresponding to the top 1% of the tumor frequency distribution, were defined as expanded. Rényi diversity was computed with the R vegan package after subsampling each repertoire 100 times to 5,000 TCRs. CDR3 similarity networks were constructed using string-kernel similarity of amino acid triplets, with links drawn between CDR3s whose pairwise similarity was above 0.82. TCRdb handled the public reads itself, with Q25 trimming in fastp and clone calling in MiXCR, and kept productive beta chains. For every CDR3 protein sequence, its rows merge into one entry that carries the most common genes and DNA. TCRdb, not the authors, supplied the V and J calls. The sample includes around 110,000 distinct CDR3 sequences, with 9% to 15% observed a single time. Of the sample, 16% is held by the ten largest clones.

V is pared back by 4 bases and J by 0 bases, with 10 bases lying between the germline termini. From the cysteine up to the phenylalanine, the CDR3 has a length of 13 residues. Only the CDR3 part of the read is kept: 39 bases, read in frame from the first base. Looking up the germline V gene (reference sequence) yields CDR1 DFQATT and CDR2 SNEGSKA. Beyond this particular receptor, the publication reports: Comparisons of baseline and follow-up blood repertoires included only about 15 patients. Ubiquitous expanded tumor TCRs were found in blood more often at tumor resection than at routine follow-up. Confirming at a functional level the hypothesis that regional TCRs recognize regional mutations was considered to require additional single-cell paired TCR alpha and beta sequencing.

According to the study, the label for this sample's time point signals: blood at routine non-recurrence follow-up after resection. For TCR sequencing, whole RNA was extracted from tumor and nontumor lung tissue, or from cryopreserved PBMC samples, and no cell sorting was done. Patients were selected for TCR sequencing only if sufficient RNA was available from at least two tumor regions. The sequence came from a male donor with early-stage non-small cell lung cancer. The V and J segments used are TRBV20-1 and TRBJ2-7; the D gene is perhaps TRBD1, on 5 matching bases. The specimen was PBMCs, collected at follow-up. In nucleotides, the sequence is TGCAGTGCTAACAGGCTGCCCTCCTACGAGCAGTACTTC. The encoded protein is CSANRLPSYEQYF.